These T cell receptor beta chains were read from a single sample in a study of blood T cell repertoires in COVID-19. Clones were read by immunoSEQ multiplex PCR, and TCRdb kept only the in-frame ones, dropping some. This sample has nearly 350,000 clones, with around 91% found just once. Sequencing was carried out using peripheral blood. These receptors all come from a woman under 30 who had recovered from COVID-19. The CDR3 runs from the conserved cysteine through the conserved F or W.

v_call: TRBV11-3; j_call: TRBJ2-5; cdr3_aa: CASSPGTSGRETQYF
v_call: TRBV7-9; j_call: TRBJ1-4; cdr3_aa: CASRRTRDSLNEKLFF
v_call: TRBV27; j_call: TRBJ2-1; cdr3_aa: CASGLTVTMSSYNEQFF
v_call: TRBV29-1; j_call: TRBJ2-1; cdr3_aa: CSARSNSGSFENEQFF
v_call: TRBV12-5; j_call: TRBJ1-2; cdr3_aa: CASGLAVGGRGYTF
v_call: TRBV19; j_call: TRBJ2-6; cdr3_aa: CASSIVTPGANVLTF
v_call: TRBV28; j_call: TRBJ1-1; cdr3_aa: CASNGQPNTEAFF
v_call: TRBV5-4; j_call: TRBJ2-3; cdr3_aa: CASRSGTASTDTQYF
v_call: TRBV11-3; j_call: TRBJ2-3; cdr3_aa: CATALDGNTDTQYF
v_call: TRBV11-3; j_call: TRBJ2-1; cdr3_aa: CASSTGLAGGRGEQFF
v_call: TRBV3-1/TRBV3-2; j_call: TRBJ2-3; cdr3_aa: CASSLRLGDTQYF
v_call: TRBV10-3; j_call: TRBJ2-1; cdr3_aa: CAISEEAVPYGNEQFF
v_call: TRBV6-5; j_call: TRBJ2-3; cdr3_aa: CASSYSKWGGDTQYF
v_call: TRBV24-1; j_call: TRBJ2-6; cdr3_aa: CATSDPTRSGANVLTF
v_call: TRBV7-2; j_call: TRBJ2-1; cdr3_aa: CASSPVGTSGTYNEQFF
v_call: TRBV12-3/TRBV12-4; j_call: TRBJ2-3; cdr3_aa: CASSPDYGTQYF
v_call: TRBV2; j_call: TRBJ1-2; cdr3_aa: CASKTILYGYTF
v_call: TRBV27; j_call: TRBJ1-3; cdr3_aa: CASSSRTGSGNTIYF
v_call: TRBV5-6; j_call: TRBJ2-1; cdr3_aa: CASSSTGTSASYNEQFF
v_call: TRBV11-3; j_call: TRBJ2-5; cdr3_aa: CASKKSKTSGLKSAETQYF
v_call: TRBV5-1; j_call: TRBJ2-3; cdr3_aa: CASSPLGGLRTSTDTQYF
v_call: TRBV4-3; j_call: TRBJ1-3; cdr3_aa: CASSQGQAFGNTIYF
v_call: TRBV10-3; j_call: TRBJ2-3; cdr3_aa: CATLRTDTQYF
v_call: TRBV19; j_call: TRBJ1-1; cdr3_aa: CASKQGPLNTEAFF
v_call: TRBV11-2; j_call: TRBJ2-2; cdr3_aa: CASSFSGSNTGELFF
v_call: TRBV30; j_call: TRBJ1-4; cdr3_aa: CAWSVTPATNEKLFF
v_call: TRBV4-3; j_call: TRBJ1-6; cdr3_aa: CASSQDPWKTGYNSPLHF
v_call: TRBV24-1; j_call: TRBJ1-1; cdr3_aa: CATSEQTGSGAFF
v_call: TRBV7-9; j_call: TRBJ2-1; cdr3_aa: CASSLGGGVRSYNEQFF
v_call: TRBV10-3; j_call: TRBJ2-3; cdr3_aa: CAISERTSDTQYF
v_call: TRBV5-6; j_call: TRBJ2-1; cdr3_aa: CASRRLVGNEQFF
v_call: TRBV18; j_call: TRBJ1-2; cdr3_aa: CASSPRPFDSNYGYTF
v_call: TRBV19; j_call: TRBJ2-1; cdr3_aa: CASSLLAGGRNEQFF
v_call: TRBV29-1; j_call: TRBJ2-3; cdr3_aa: CSVENRADTQYF
v_call: TRBV11-2; j_call: TRBJ1-1; cdr3_aa: CASSLVTGVNTEAFF
v_call: TRBV30; j_call: TRBJ1-1; cdr3_aa: CAWNPPGGNTEAFF
v_call: TRBV6-5; j_call: TRBJ1-1; cdr3_aa: CASSSDRGGTEAFF
v_call: TRBV24-1; j_call: TRBJ2-5; cdr3_aa: CATSGTGEETQYF
v_call: TRBV6-5; j_call: TRBJ2-1; cdr3_aa: CASSYRGTAHNEQFF
v_call: TRBV18; j_call: TRBJ1-5; cdr3_aa: CASSLAGTGVSNQPQHF
v_call: TRBV7-6; j_call: TRBJ2-1; cdr3_aa: CASSSRDRAVDEQFF
v_call: TRBV11-2; j_call: TRBJ1-2; cdr3_aa: CASSPWAGGGYTF
v_call: TRBV18; j_call: TRBJ2-3; cdr3_aa: CASSPGLAATDTQYF
v_call: TRBV11-2; j_call: TRBJ2-5; cdr3_aa: CASRHLTGGKETQYF
v_call: TRBV3-1/TRBV3-2; j_call: TRBJ2-5; cdr3_aa: CASSHPAGVEAQYF
v_call: TRBV7-9; j_call: TRBJ1-1; cdr3_aa: CASSLIFRDSPEAFF
v_call: TRBV18; j_call: TRBJ2-5; cdr3_aa: CASSSGTGYGETQYF
v_call: TRBV18; j_call: TRBJ1-6; cdr3_aa: CASSAEQIANSPLHF
v_call: TRBV7-9; j_call: TRBJ1-6; cdr3_aa: CASSAPGQGIGSPLHF
v_call: TRBV6-1; j_call: TRBJ2-2; cdr3_aa: CASSEAGFTGGGTGELFF
v_call: TRBV5-1; j_call: TRBJ1-1; cdr3_aa: CASSITGGAEAFF
v_call: TRBV5-4; j_call: TRBJ1-2; cdr3_aa: CASSLNYNYGYTF
v_call: TRBV4-1; j_call: TRBJ1-4; cdr3_aa: CASSQDPGSRGEKLFF